One sample yielded the 9 T cell receptor beta chains listed below, sequenced in a study of chemoradiotherapy in HPV16-positive cancers. Some clones are missing from TCRdb's copy, which holds only in-frame ones; the method was immunoSEQ multiplex PCR. The table shows about 23,000 clones, with over 85% occurring only once. The sequencing used blood, collected from a patient who underwent chemoradiotherapy. These receptors all come from a human donor with HPV-associated anogenital cancer.

The rearrangement links TRBV30 to TRBJ1-1; maybe TRBD1 (6 bases). Trimming removed 4 bases from V and 1 base from J, with 16 bases in between. This CDR3 is 15 amino acids long. Germline V gives CDR1 GTSNPN, CDR2 SVGIG (reference sequence). The CDR3: CAWISKGVPNTEAFF. CDR3 DNA: TGTGCCTGGATATCGAAGGGGGTTCCGAACACTGAAGCTTTCTTT.

This chain links TRBV6-5 with TRBJ1-5; 9 nucleotides align to TRBD1. The CDR3 covers 15 residues. Germline assignment: CDR1 MNHEY and CDR2 SVGAGI. With V trimmed by 9 bases and J by 3 bases, 9 bases remained unmatched. The CDR3 sequence is CASNRGRVPNQPQHF. In DNA, the CDR3 is TGTGCCAGTAACAGGGGGCGCGTTCCCAATCAGCCCCAGCATTTT.

This rearrangement joins TRBV7-8 to TRBJ1-5, with 7 bases identical to TRBD1. The CDR3 has 15 residues. The V segment lost 5 bases and the J segment 6 bases; nucleotides outside the gene matches: 10. CDR1 is SGHVS and CDR2 is FQNEAQ in the germline V gene. The CDR3 here is CASSPDREVFQPQHF. The CDR3, as DNA: TGTGCCAGCAGCCCCGACAGGGAAGTCTTTCAGCCCCAGCATTTT.

The chain couples TRBV6-1 to TRBJ2-3, with no clear D. The CDR3 spans 15 residues. The V gene's germline CDR1 is MNHNS and CDR2 SASEGT. V gave up 4 bases and J gave up 0 bases, with 11 bases separating them. CDR3 sequence: CASSVEMTSTDTQYF. Written as DNA, the CDR3 is TGTGCCAGCAGTGTCGAGATGACTAGCACAGATACGCAGTATTTT.

As DNA, the CDR3 is TGTGCCAGTAGTATAAAGGGGGCGGGAGATCAGCCCCAGCATTTT. Translated: CASSIKGAGDQPQHF. The gene calls are TRBV19 and TRBJ1-5, with TRBD1 identical over 7 bases. Germline V gene sequence: CDR1 LNHDA, CDR2 SQIVND (reference sequence). The length of the CDR3 is 15 residues. V was clipped by 2 bases and J by 5 bases; unmatched bases: 6.

The chain's CDR3 is CASSLVKQIGQPQHF. The CDR3 DNA follows: TGTGCCAGCAGCTTAGTCAAACAGATTGGACAGCCCCAGCATTTT. The J gene is TRBJ1-5, the V gene TRBV7-2, with D hard to call. Trimming removed 1 base from V and 7 bases from J, with 14 bases in between. Per germline, CDR1 SGHTA and CDR2 FQGNSA. The CDR3 consists of 15 residues. Looking up the rest from reference TRBV7-2 and TRBJ1-5 gives the full variable domain: GAGVSQSPSNKVTEKGKDVELRCDPISGHTALYWYRQSLGQGLEFLIYFQGNSAPDKSGLPSDRFSAERTGGSVSTLTIQRTQQEDSAVYLCASSLVKQIGQPQHFGDGTRLSIL.

The chain has TRBV13 and TRBJ2-5, with D possibly being TRBD2 (5 bases). Trimming took 2 bases from V and 1 from J, leaving 17 bases between them. CDR1 PRHDT and CDR2 FYEKMQ come from the germline V gene (reference sequence). The CDR3 extends over 17 amino acids. The CDR3 DNA is TGTGCCAGCAGCTTACTGACGGGGAAGGTTGCCCAAGAGACCCAGTACTTC. This sequence encodes CASSLLTGKVAQETQYF.

The chain uses TRBV2 and TRBJ1-1, with D hard to call. The V end was cut by 7 bases, the J end by 3 bases, with 12 bases between. Germline-derived CDR1 and CDR2 are SNHLY and FYNNEI. CDR3 length: 13 residues. The CDR3 sequence: CASNRVTDTEAFF. CDR3 coding DNA: TGTGCCAGCAATCGGGTGACGGACACTGAAGCTTTCTTT. The full variable domain, with the rest looked up from reference TRBV2 and TRBJ1-1, is EPEVTQTPSHQVTQMGQEVILRCVPISNHLYFYWYRQILGQKVEFLVSFYNNEISEKSEIFDDQFSVERPDGSNFTLKIRSTKLEDSAMYFCASNRVTDTEAFFGQGTRLTVV.

This sequence joins TRBV7-2 and TRBJ2-3; 13 bases map to TRBD2. Germline V gene lookup returns CDR1 SGHTA and CDR2 FQGNSA. The CDR3 has 15 residues. V lost 5 bases to trimming and J lost 4 bases; unmatched junction nucleotides: 3. CDR3 sequence reads: CASSTSGGASDTQYF. CDR3 sequence (DNA): TGTGCCAGCAGCACTAGCGGGGGGGCCTCAGATACGCAGTATTTT.